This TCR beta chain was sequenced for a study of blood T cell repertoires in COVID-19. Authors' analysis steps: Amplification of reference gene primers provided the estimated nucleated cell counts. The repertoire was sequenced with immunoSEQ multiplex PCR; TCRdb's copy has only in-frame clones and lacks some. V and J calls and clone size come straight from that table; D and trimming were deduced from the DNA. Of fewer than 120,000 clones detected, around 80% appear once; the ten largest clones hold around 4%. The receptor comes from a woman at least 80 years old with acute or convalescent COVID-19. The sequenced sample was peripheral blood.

The CDR3 loop is CASSPFSGGGTDTQYF. The CDR3 DNA reads TGTGCCAGCAGCCCCTTTAGCGGGGGGGGAACAGATACGCAGTATTTT. The V gene is TRBV11-2, the J gene TRBJ2-3; 11 nucleotides align to TRBD2. The V and J ends lost 5 bases and 3 bases, in that order; junction bases with no gene match: 7. The germline V gene has CDR1 SGHAT and CDR2 FQNNGV. This CDR3 has 16 amino acids.